Each of the 3 T cell receptor beta chains below was sequenced from the same sample in a study of tumor-infiltrating lymphocytes in primary liver carcinoma. With 500 to 650 ng total RNA as template and a constant-region primer, TCR beta cDNA was made. Three nested multiplex PCR rounds, a slightly modified ARM-PCR, produced the libraries for TCR beta. Running 9 to 11 cycles apiece, the first two PCR rounds relied on TRBV1-TRBV30 forward primers together with a C-beta reverse primer. TCRdb re-called the multiplex PCR reads through MiXCR, storing one row per CDR3 protein. Seen here are under 50,000 distinct CDR3 sequences, about three quarters observed once, and the top ten hold 29%. From around 18-30 mg of unsorted bulk tissue, DNA and RNA were co-extracted together. Sequenced: liver tumor tissue from sampling region 5. Subset specified: tumor region T5, tumor centre. The receptor set was obtained from a middle-aged man with primary liver carcinoma and hepatitis B virus infection.

This clonotype was found a few times. A much larger clone differs by one base, so this may be a read error. CDR3 nucleotides: TGTGCCATTACAGGCTGGAACACCGGGGAGCTGTTTTTT. This translates into CAITGWNTGELFF. V and J are TRBV10-3 and TRBJ2-2; D possibly corresponds to TRBD1 (5 bases). The CDR3 is made up of 13 amino acids. Germline V gives CDR1 ENHRY, CDR2 SYGVKD. V shed 9 bases and J shed 1 base, with 9 bases lying between them.

Comments on this clonotype: The conserved closing phenylalanine or tryptophan is absent in this CDR3, likely reflecting a read error. CDR3 DNA: TGTGCCGGCAGTGGGGGGTGGACAATCGATCAGCCGCAGCATCTT. Translated, it gives CAGSGGWTIDQPQHL. This chain connects TRBV6-1 to TRBJ1-5; weak D call: TRBD1 (5 bases). This CDR3 has 15 residues. Looked up from germline, CDR1 is MNHNS and CDR2 is SASEGT.

For this clonotype: A junction boundary mismatches the germline segment, possibly from a read error. The chain joins TRBV4-1 to TRBJ1-5; D is possibly TRBD1 (6 bases). The CDR3 covers 15 residues. Germline V gene data show CDR1 as MGHRA and CDR2 as YSYEKL. The CDR3 nucleotides are TGCGCCAGCAACCCCGGGGGCAGAAGCAATCGGCCCCAGCATTTT. This translates into CASNPGGRSNRPQHF.